The clone carrying this T cell receptor beta chain appeared a single time. Antigen: not known. The primer mix had 60 V beta and 13 J beta primers. Sequencing used immunoSEQ multiplex PCR; TCRdb keeps in-frame clones, though not all of them. The data contain 93,000 or so clones, 80% to 90% of them singletons. The data were taken from a study of glioma-infiltrating T cells after dendritic cell vaccination. Study-wide background: Glioblastoma patients came from Phase I and II dendritic cell vaccination trials. Dendritic cell vaccine was injected intradermally three times, biweekly. Study-level findings and limits: Higher pretreatment TIL content predicted longer progression-free time and survival.

The CDR3 length is 15 residues. Losses at the gene ends were 6 bases for V and 2 bases for J; bases not matched to a gene: 9. In germline, CDR1 is MNHEY, CDR2 SVGAGI. The chain employs TRBV6-5 and TRBJ1-2; 7 bases are shared with TRBD1. The sequenced sample was blood, obtained before dendritic cell vaccination. The clonotype comes from a human donor with glioblastoma. CDR3 in amino acids: CASSSQGFGNYGYTF. Here the CDR3 DNA reads TGTGCCAGCAGCTCACAGGGGTTTGGGAACTATGGCTACACCTTC.